This TCR beta chain came from a study of OX40 agonist ivuxolimab in advanced cancers. Here immunoSEQ multiplex PCR was the method, and the copy in TCRdb shows in-frame clones only, minus some. Here the sample spans fewer than 13,000 clones, less than 85% being singletons. V was shortened by 2 bases and J by 1 base, with 5 bases between the two germline ends. Germline CDR1 is MNHEY and CDR2 is SMNVEV (reference sequence). CDR3 length: 13 amino acids. The V call is TRBV27, the J call TRBJ1-1; D is undetermined. This receptor was obtained from an adult with an advanced solid tumor such as melanoma, head and neck, liver or kidney cancer. The sample consisted of CD4+ or CD8+ T cells sorted from blood, taken in a trial of the OX40 agonist ivuxolimab. CDR3: CASSLRGNTEAFF. The CDR3 coding sequence is TGTGCCAGCAGTTTACGGGGGAACACTGAAGCTTTCTTT.